This T cell receptor (beta chain) is from a study of cytomegalovirus exposure and HLA in healthy donors. This clone has only one observation. What it binds is not known. The CDR3 is made up of 15 amino acids. J lost 6 bases, V lost 2 bases, and 4 bases had no gene match. Germline V gene lookup returns CDR1 SGHTA and CDR2 FQGNSA. The study ran its PCR with 60 Vbeta and 13 Jbeta primers. TCRdb keeps only in-frame clones here, not all; method: immunoSEQ multiplex PCR. The sample lists some 150,000 clones, around 82% occurring once. Whole-study findings and limits: Later, an analysis showed that TCR beta chains associated with HLA were more clonally expanded than others that were equally common.

This rearrangement joins TRBV7-2 to TRBJ2-1; TRBD1 agrees at 10 bases. The specimen sequenced was PBMCs. This clonotype originated in a man in his fifties or sixties in good health and CMV-seropositive. Written as DNA, the CDR3 is TGTGCCAGCAGCTTATCGGGACAGGGGCGCAATGAGCAGTTCTTC. Residues: CASSLSGQGRNEQFF.